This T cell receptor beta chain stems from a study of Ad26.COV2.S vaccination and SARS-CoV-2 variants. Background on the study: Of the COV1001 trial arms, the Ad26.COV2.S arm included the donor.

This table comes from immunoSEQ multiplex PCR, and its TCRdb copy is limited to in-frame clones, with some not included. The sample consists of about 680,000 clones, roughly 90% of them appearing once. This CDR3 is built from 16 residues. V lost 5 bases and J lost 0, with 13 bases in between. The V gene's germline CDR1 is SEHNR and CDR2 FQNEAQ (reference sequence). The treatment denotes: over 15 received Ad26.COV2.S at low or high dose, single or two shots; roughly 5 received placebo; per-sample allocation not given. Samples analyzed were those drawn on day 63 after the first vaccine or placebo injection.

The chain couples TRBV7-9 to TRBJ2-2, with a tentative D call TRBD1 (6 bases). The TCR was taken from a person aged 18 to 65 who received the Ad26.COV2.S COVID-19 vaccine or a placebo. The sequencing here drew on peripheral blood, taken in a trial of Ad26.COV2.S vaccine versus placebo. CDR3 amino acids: CASSSDRYANTGELFF. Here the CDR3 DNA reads TGTGCCAGCAGCAGCGACAGGTACGCGAACACCGGGGAGCTGTTTTTT. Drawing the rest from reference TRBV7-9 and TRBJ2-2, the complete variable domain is DTGVSQNPRHKITKRGQNVTFRCDPISEHNRLYWYRQTLGQGPEFLTYFQNEAQLEKSRLLSDRFSAERPKGSFSTLEIQRTEQGDSAMYLCASSSDRYANTGELFFGEGSRLTVL.